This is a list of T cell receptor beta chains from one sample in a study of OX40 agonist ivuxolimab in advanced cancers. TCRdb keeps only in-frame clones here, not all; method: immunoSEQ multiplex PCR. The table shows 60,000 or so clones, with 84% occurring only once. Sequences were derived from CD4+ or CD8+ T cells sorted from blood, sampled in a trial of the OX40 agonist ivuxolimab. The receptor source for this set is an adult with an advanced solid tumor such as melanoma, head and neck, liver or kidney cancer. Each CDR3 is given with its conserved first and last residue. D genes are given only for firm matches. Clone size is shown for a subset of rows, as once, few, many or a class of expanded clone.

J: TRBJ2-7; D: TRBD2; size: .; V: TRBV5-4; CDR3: CASSFLFLAGGLNEQYF; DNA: TGTGCCAGCAGCTTTTTGTTCCTAGCGGGGGGTTTGAACGAGCAGTACTTC
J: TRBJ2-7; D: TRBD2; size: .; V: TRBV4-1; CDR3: CASSQVTGEGYEQYF; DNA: TGCGCCAGCAGCCAAGTCACCGGGGAGGGATACGAGCAGTACTTC
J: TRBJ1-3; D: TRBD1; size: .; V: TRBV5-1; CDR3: CASSRGTGDGNTIYF; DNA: TGCGCCAGCAGCAGAGGGACAGGGGACGGAAACACCATATATTTT
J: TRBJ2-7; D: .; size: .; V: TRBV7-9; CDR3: CASSAHEGSYEQYF; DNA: TGTGCCAGCAGCGCACATGAGGGCTCCTACGAGCAGTACTTC
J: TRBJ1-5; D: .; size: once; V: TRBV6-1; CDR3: CASSDLNKPQHF; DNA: TGTGCCAGCAGTGACCTCAATAAGCCCCAGCATTTT
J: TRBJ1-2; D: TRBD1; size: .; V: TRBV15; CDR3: CATSSEGGGVYGYTF; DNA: TGTGCCACCAGCTCCGAGGGAGGGGGCGTCTATGGCTACACCTTC
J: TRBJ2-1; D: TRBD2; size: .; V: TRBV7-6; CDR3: CASSPGGAYNEQFF; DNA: TGTGCCAGCAGCCCCGGGGGGGCATACAATGAGCAGTTCTTC
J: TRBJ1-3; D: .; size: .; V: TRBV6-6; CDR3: CASSYVGSGNTIYF; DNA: TGTGCCAGCAGTTACGTCGGCTCTGGAAACACCATATATTTT
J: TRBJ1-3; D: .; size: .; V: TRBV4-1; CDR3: CASSQDNRNTIYF; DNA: TGCGCCAGCAGCCAAGATAACAGAAACACCATATATTTT
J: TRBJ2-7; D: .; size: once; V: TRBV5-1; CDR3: CASSLGPQDTYEQYF; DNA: TGCGCCAGCAGCTTGGGGCCCCAGGATACCTACGAGCAGTACTTC
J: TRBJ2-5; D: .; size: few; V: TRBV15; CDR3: CATSRGDTEVKTQYF; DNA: TGTGCCACCAGCAGAGGGGACACAGAGGTGAAGACCCAGTACTTC
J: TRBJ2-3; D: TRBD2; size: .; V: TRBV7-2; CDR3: CASSRSPSGGFDTQYF; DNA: TGTGCCAGCAGCCGCAGCCCTAGCGGGGGATTTGATACGCAGTATTTT
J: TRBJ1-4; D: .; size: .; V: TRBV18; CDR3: CASSQNGGLDEKLFF; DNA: TGTGCCAGCTCACAGAATGGGGGCCTAGATGAAAAACTGTTTTTT
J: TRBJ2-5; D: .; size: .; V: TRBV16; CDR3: CASSPWGEQETQYF; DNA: TGTGCCAGCAGCCCCTGGGGAGAACAAGAGACCCAGTACTTC
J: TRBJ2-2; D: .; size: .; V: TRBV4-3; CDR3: CASSLRLGGTGELFF; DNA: TGCGCCAGCAGCCTCCGACTAGGGGGCACCGGGGAGCTGTTTTTT
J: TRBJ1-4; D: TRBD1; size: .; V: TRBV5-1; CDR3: CASREQGATNEKLFF; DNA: TGCGCCAGCAGGGAACAGGGGGCCACTAATGAAAAACTGTTTTTT
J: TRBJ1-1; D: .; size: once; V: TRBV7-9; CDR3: CASSSGVFF; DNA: TGTGCCAGCAGCTCAGGGGTATTCTTT
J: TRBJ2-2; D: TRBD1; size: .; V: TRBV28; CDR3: CASSLIGTGGASGELFF; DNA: TGTGCCAGCAGTTTAATCGGGACAGGGGGCGCAAGCGGGGAGCTGTTTTTT
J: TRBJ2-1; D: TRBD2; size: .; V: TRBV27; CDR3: CASSAGLASSEQFF; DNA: TGTGCCAGCAGTGCGGGACTAGCATCAAGTGAGCAGTTCTTC
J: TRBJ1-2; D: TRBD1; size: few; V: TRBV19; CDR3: CATRTGTYGYTF; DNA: TGTGCCACTAGGACAGGGACCTATGGCTACACCTTC
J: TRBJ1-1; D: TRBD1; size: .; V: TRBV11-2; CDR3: CASSPGWGQGHTEAFF; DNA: TGTGCCAGCAGCCCCGGGTGGGGACAGGGCCACACTGAAGCTTTCTTT
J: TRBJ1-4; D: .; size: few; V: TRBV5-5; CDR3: CASSLAQNEKLFF; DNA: TGTGCCAGCAGCTTGGCGCAGAATGAAAAACTGTTTTTT
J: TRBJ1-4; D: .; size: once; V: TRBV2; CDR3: CASSEAVGSSEKLFF; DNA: TGTGCCAGCAGTGAAGCTGTAGGGTCAAGTGAAAAACTGTTTTTT
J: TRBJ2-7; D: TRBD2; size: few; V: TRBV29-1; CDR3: CSVPLAGDEQYF; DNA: TGCAGCGTTCCACTAGCGGGGGACGAGCAGTACTTC
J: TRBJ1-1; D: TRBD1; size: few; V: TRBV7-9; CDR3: CASSFGQVEAFF; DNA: TGTGCCAGCAGCTTCGGACAGGTCGAAGCTTTCTTT
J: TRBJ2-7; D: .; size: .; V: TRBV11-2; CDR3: CASSLIRLGQGKAYEQYF; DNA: TGTGCCAGCAGCTTAATTCGGCTCGGGCAGGGGAAGGCCTACGAGCAGTACTTC
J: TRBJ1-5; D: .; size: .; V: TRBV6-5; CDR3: CASSPRGHIQPQHF; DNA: TGTGCCAGCAGTCCCCGGGGCCACATTCAGCCCCAGCATTTT
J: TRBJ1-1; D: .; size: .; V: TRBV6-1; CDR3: CASSERGAGAYEAFF; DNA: TGTGCCAGCAGTGAACGAGGGGCAGGCGCCTATGAAGCTTTCTTT
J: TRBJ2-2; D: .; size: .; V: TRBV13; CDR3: CASSSSGELFF; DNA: TGTGCCAGCAGCTCGTCCGGGGAGCTGTTTTTT
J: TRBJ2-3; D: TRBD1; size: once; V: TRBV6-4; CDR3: CASSGTGGTQYF; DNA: TGTGCCAGCAGTGGTACAGGGGGTACGCAGTATTTT
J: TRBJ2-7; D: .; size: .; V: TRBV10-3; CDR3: CAIRGEGYEQYF; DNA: TGTGCCATCAGAGGAGAGGGCTACGAGCAGTACTTC
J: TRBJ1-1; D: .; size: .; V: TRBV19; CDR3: CASSIGRLNTEAFF; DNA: TGTGCCAGTAGTATCGGTCGGTTGAACACTGAAGCTTTCTTT
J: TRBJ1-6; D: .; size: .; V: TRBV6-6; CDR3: CASSYEGTRISALHF; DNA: TGTGCCAGCAGTTACGAAGGGACTCGAATCTCGGCCCTCCACTTT
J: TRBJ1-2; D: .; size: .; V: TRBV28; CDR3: CASSLRGQSYGYTF; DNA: TGTGCCAGCAGTTTAAGAGGGCAGTCCTATGGCTACACCTTC
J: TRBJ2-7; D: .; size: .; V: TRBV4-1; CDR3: CASSRGGATYEQYF; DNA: TGCGCCAGCAGCCGCGGAGGAGCTACCTACGAGCAGTACTTC
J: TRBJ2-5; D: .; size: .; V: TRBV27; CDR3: CASSRQGLLETQYF; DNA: TGTGCCAGCAGTCGGCAGGGCCTTCTAGAGACCCAGTACTTC
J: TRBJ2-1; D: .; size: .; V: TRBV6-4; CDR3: CASSERGNSYNEQFF; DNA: TGTGCCAGCAGTGAAAGGGGAAACTCCTACAATGAGCAGTTCTTC
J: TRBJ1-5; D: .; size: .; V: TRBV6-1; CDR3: CASSEYTGFTNQPQHF; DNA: TGTGCCAGCAGTGAATATACAGGGTTCACGAATCAGCCCCAGCATTTT
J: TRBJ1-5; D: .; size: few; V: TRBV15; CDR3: CATSRDRVGSSPQHF; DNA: TGTGCCACCAGCAGAGACAGGGTCGGTTCTTCGCCCCAGCATTTT
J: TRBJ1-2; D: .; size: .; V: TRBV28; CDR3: CASSLFGRQEGGYTF; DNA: TGTGCCAGCAGTTTATTCGGTCGTCAGGAGGGAGGCTACACCTTC
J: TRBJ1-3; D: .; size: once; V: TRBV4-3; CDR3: CASSHDRGNTIYF; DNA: TGCGCCAGCAGCCATGACAGGGGAAACACCATATATTTT
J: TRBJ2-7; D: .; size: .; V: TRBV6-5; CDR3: CASTPFTGSYEQYF; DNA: TGTGCCAGCACCCCCTTTACGGGATCCTACGAGCAGTACTTC
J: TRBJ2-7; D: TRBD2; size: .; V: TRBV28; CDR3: CASLPGGTYEQYF; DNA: TGTGCCAGCCTCCCGGGGGGGACATACGAGCAGTACTTC
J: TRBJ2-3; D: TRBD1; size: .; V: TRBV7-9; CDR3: CASSPGQDTDTQYF; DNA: TGTGCCAGCAGCCCCGGACAGGACACAGATACGCAGTATTTT
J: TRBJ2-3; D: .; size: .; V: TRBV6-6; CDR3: CASSYSSVQGTQYF; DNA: TGTGCCAGCAGTTACTCCTCCGTGCAGGGGACGCAGTATTTT
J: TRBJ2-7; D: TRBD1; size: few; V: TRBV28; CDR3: CASSPRTGGWYEQYF; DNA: TGTGCCAGCAGTCCCCGGACAGGGGGGTGGTACGAGCAGTACTTC
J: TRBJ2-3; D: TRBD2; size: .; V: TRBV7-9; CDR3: CASSLTGGFRTDTQYF; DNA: TGTGCCAGCAGCCTAACGGGAGGGTTTCGCACAGATACGCAGTATTTT
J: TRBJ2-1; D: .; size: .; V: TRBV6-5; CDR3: CASSYRYQGRNEQFF; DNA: TGTGCCAGCAGTTACCGGTACCAGGGGCGAAATGAGCAGTTCTTC
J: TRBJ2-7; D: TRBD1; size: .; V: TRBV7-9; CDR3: CASSNNRDRAKYF; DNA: TGTGCCAGCAGCAATAATAGGGACAGGGCGAAGTACTTC
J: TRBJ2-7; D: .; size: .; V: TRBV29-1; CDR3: CSVVGVEQYF; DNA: TGCAGCGTCGTAGGGGTCGAGCAGTACTTC
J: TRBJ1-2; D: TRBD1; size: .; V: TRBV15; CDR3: CATSLRQGDIDYGYTF; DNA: TGTGCCACCAGCCTTAGACAGGGGGACATCGACTATGGCTACACCTTC
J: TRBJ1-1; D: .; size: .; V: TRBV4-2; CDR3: CASSQDPDISTINTEAFF; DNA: TGTGCCAGCAGCCAAGACCCCGACATATCAACCATAAACACTGAAGCTTTCTTT